One T cell receptor (beta chain) is described in this entry. As yet, its antigen is unknown. CDR3 length: 16 amino acids. CDR1 is SEHNR, CDR2 FQNEAQ, per germline (reference sequence). The germline V and J ends were trimmed by 1 base and 5 bases, with 15 bases remaining between them. These data are taken from a study of T cell responses to AZD1222 COVID-19 vaccine. Notes on the study in general: The repertoires were collected only after the peak T cell response. Spike-specific TCR breadth and depth both grew after two AZD1222 doses. Donors, mostly white British, included more females; clonal diversity was possibly underestimated.

Method: immunoSEQ multiplex PCR; TCRdb's copy keeps in-frame clones and lacks some. The table records around 84,000 clones, roughly 85% of them present only once. The sequenced sample was peripheral blood, obtained on day 0 of AZD1222 vaccination. This TCR came from an adult in good health. This sequence joins TRBV7-9 and TRBJ2-1; D may be TRBD1 (6 bases). DNA of the CDR3: TGTGCCAGCAGCTTAGTGGGGGCCGGGGCCCACAATGAGCAGTTCTTC. It codes for CASSLVGAGAHNEQFF.